What follows is one T cell receptor (beta chain) and its context. Its antigen is undetermined. The sample originates from a study of identical twins. The germline V gene has CDR1 SGHRS and CDR2 YFSETQ. The ends were cut back, 7 bases at V and 2 bases at J, with 9 bases in the middle. CDR3 length equals 12 residues. Study outcomes and limitations: Fewer insertions marked abundant cord blood beta clonotypes; young adult naive trended weakly, memory not at all. Those out-of-frame alpha sequences shared by twins showed an excess of low generation probability.

From the 5' RACE reads, TCRdb called clonotypes with MiXCR, one entry per CDR3 protein. Of about 890,000 distinct CDR3 sequences listed, approximately 13% are singletons. These data were likewise used in another study, on yellow fever vaccine responses in identical twins.

The V and J genes are TRBV5-1 and TRBJ1-1, with a weak D call TRBD1 (6 bases). The sequenced sample consisted of PBMCs. The receptor was derived from a woman aged 18-30 years in good health. In DNA form, the CDR3 reads TGCGCCAGCCAGGACAGCAACACTGAAGCTTTCTTT. This sequence encodes CASQDSNTEAFF.